The 30 T cell receptor beta chains below come from one sample, sequenced in a study of cytomegalovirus exposure and HLA in healthy donors (dated by TCRdb to the late 2010s). Library generation was performed with the immunoSEQ multiplex PCR assay. A mixture of 60 forward primers for TCR Vbeta segments and 13 reverse primers for TCR Jbeta segments was used in the multiplex PCR. Not all clones reach the TCRdb copy of this immuneACCESS table, which keeps in-frame sequences only. Checked studies attribute under half of the gap to unresolved V genes and leave the rest unexplained. The sample table shows approximately 140,000 clones, and 60% to 80% are seen once. The ten top clones hold 0.94% of the sample. The sequenced material came from PBMCs. These receptors were taken from a woman aged 55-75 years in good health and CMV-seronegative.

V is TRBV27 and J is TRBJ2-7; weak D call: TRBD1 (6 bases). V lost 8 bases to trimming and J lost 7 bases, with 18 bases between them. The germline CDR1 and CDR2 sequences are MNHEY and SMNVEV (reference sequence). CDR3 length: 13 amino acids. CDR3 amino acids: CASGQGTLREQYF. In DNA, the CDR3 is TGTGCCAGCGGGCAGGGGACGCTACGAGAGCAGTACTTC.

The gene calls are TRBV5-4 and TRBJ1-6; D is possibly TRBD1 (5 bases). Germline lookup yields CDR1 SGHNT and CDR2 YYREEE (reference sequence). V gave up 1 base and J gave up 5 bases, with 10 bases separating them. The CDR3 spans 15 residues. Here the CDR3 reads CASSLRGGDNSPLHF. DNA of the CDR3: TGTGCCAGCAGCTTGCGCGGGGGTGATAATTCACCCCTCCACTTT.

The genes are TRBV5-4 and TRBJ2-7; D is unresolved. The length of the CDR3 is 15 residues. The germline V gene has CDR1 SGHNT and CDR2 YYREEE (reference sequence). Trimming stripped 0 bases from V and 5 bases from J, with 15 bases between. CDR3 amino acids: CASSLGGRYTDEQYF. The CDR3 nucleotides are TGTGCCAGCAGCTTGGGAGGAAGGTATACTGACGAGCAGTACTTC.

This sequence joins TRBV6-5 and TRBJ2-3; the D gene is possibly TRBD2 (6 bases). The V and J ends lost 6 bases and 4 bases respectively, with 11 bases between them. The germline gives CDR1 MNHEY, CDR2 SVGAGI. There are 13 residues in the CDR3. The CDR3 region is CASRAGGADTQYF. The CDR3 bases are TGTGCCAGCAGAGCCGGGGGAGCAGATACGCAGTATTTT.

This chain uses TRBV5-4 with TRBJ2-4; D is unclear. The CDR3 is 17 amino acids. The V and J ends lost 1 base and 4 bases respectively, with 18 bases between them. Germline V gene data show CDR1 as SGHNT and CDR2 as YYREEE (reference sequence). This CDR3 reads CASSLRTAYGPKNIQYF. The CDR3 DNA sequence: TGTGCCAGCAGCTTGAGAACAGCTTATGGGCCGAAAAACATTCAGTACTTC.

For the CDR3, the DNA is TGTGCCAGCAGTTTAGAGGACTATGGCTACACCTTC. The encoded protein is CASSLEDYGYTF. The genes are TRBV28 and TRBJ1-2; D gene uncertain. Between the trimmed V and J ends, which lost 2 bases and 3 bases, there was a span of 4 bases. Germline-derived CDR1 and CDR2 are MDHEN and SYDVKM. This CDR3 region has 12 residues.

The rearrangement joins TRBV6-4 to TRBJ1-2, with D tentatively TRBD1 (5 bases). V was shortened by 8 bases and J by 5 bases, with 21 bases between the two germline ends. The germline gives CDR1 MRHNA, CDR2 SNTAGT. The length of the CDR3 is 15 residues. The CDR3 region is CASVPEAGVSYGYTF. In DNA form, the CDR3 reads TGTGCCAGCGTCCCTGAGGCGGGGGTATCATATGGCTACACCTTC.

CDR3 loop: CASSFPSSGRFRDEQFF. CDR3 nucleotides: TGTGCCAGCAGTTTTCCGTCTAGCGGGAGGTTTAGGGATGAGCAGTTCTTC. The chain couples TRBV28 to TRBJ2-1; TRBD2 matches at 11 bases. V dropped 3 bases and J dropped 8; count of bases not matched to a gene: 12. Germline V gene lookup returns CDR1 MDHEN and CDR2 SYDVKM. The CDR3 sequence is 17 residues long.

V and J are TRBV6-5 and TRBJ1-4, with 9 bases that match TRBD1. V gave up 0 bases and J gave up 8 bases; unmatched junction bases: 7. CDR1 is MNHEY and CDR2 is SVGAGI in the germline V gene. This CDR3 region has 16 residues. The CDR3 DNA reads as TGTGCCAGCAGTTACTCGGCGGGACAGGGAGGGGAAAAACTGTTTTTT. Translating it yields CASSYSAGQGGEKLFF.

J is TRBJ2-7 and V is TRBV29-1; 14 positions match TRBD2. The CDR3 is 16 amino acids. The V gene end was trimmed by 0 bases and the J gene end by 5 bases; junction bases not matched to a gene: 6. CDR1 and CDR2 (germline): SQVTM, ANQGSEA. CDR3 residues: CSVEDRTGLAGDEQYF. CDR3 nucleotide sequence: TGCAGCGTTGAAGATCGAACGGGACTAGCGGGGGACGAGCAGTACTTC.

The rearrangement uses TRBV11-2 and TRBJ2-7; 12 bases line up with TRBD1. Trimming took 2 bases from V and 1 from J; bases not matched to a gene: 9. Germline CDR1 reads SGHAT; CDR2 reads FQNNGV. The CDR3 extends over 18 amino acids. In DNA form, the CDR3 reads TGTGCCAGCAGCTTAATTAAGGGACAGGGGGCCCCATCCTACGAGCAGTACTTC. This encodes CASSLIKGQGAPSYEQYF.

The chain is built from TRBV7-3 and TRBJ1-2; TRBD1 is a possible D gene (5 bases). This CDR3 has 15 amino acids. V was trimmed by 2 bases and J by 4 bases, leaving 14 bases between them. From germline, CDR1 is SGHTA and CDR2 FQGTGA. In DNA, the CDR3 is TGTGCCAGCAGCTTATTCTCACAGGCCTCCTATGGCTACACCTTC. Residues: CASSLFSQASYGYTF. The whole variable domain, filled in from reference TRBV7-3 and TRBJ1-2, reads GAGVSQTPSNKVTEKGKYVELRCDPISGHTALYWYRQSLGQGPEFLIYFQGTGAADDSGLPNDRFFAVRPEGSVSTLKIQRTERGDSAVYLCASSLFSQASYGYTFGSGTRLTVV.

This clone has more than one count but fewer than ten. The V gene is TRBV7-3, the J gene TRBJ2-3, with no clear D. The germline V and J ends were trimmed by 3 bases and 1 base, with 5 bases remaining between them. The length of the CDR3 is 13 residues. Germline CDR1 SGHTA, CDR2 FQGTGA. The CDR3 region is CASSFQGTDTQYF. The CDR3 nucleotides read TGTGCCAGCAGCTTTCAGGGCACAGATACGCAGTATTTT.

Only one count was recorded for this clone. Germline and junction disagree at one end, which may indicate a read error. This chain uses TRBV7-2 with TRBJ2-5, with D hard to call. The CDR3 contains 15 residues. Per germline, CDR1 SGHTA and CDR2 FQGNSA. CDR3 protein: CASSLGRVLQEAQYF. The CDR3 region has the DNA TGTGCCAGCAGCTTAGGGCGCGTCCTACAAGAGGCCCAGTACTTC.

This chain links TRBV25-1 with TRBJ2-3, with D possibly matching TRBD2 (6 bases). V was clipped by 1 base and J by 2 bases, with 10 bases between them. The CDR3 sequence is 15 residues long. Germline CDR1 is MGHDK and CDR2 is SYGVNS. The CDR3 reads CASSEFGRDTDTQYF. CDR3 coding DNA: TGTGCCAGCAGTGAATTTGGGCGGGACACAGATACGCAGTATTTT.

The V and J genes are TRBV14 and TRBJ1-4; D unresolved. The germline V and J ends were trimmed by 2 bases and 10 bases, with 14 bases remaining between them. The CDR3 is 14 residues long. In germline, CDR1 is SGHDN, CDR2 FVKESK. CDR3 nucleotides: TGTGCCAGCAGCCAACCCTTCGGAGTGGGAAAACTGTTTTTT. It yields the protein CASSQPFGVGKLFF.

The chain links TRBV5-5 to TRBJ1-2, with 7 bases aligning to TRBD1. The CDR3 covers 15 residues. J gave up 5 bases and V 4 bases, and 11 bases lay outside the gene matches. Germline assignment: CDR1 SGHKS and CDR2 YYEKEE (reference sequence). DNA of the CDR3: TGTGCCAGCAGCGCCAACATTGACAGGGTTTATGGCTACACCTTC. Protein sequence: CASSANIDRVYGYTF.

The CDR3 region is CASRKDRGQYYEQYF. In DNA, the CDR3 is TGTGCCAGCCGAAAAGACAGGGGGCAGTACTACGAGCAGTACTTC. The gene calls are TRBV2 and TRBJ2-7; 10 positions agree with TRBD1. Trimming removed 8 bases from V and 3 bases from J; junction bases left unmatched: 10. The V gene's germline CDR1 is SNHLY and CDR2 FYNNEI. The length of the CDR3 is 15 residues.

The CDR3 loop reads CASSPGTDTSTDTQYF. CDR3 bases: TGTGCCAGCAGCCCCGGGACAGACACTAGCACAGATACGCAGTATTTT. The chain is built from TRBV7-6 and TRBJ2-3; 7 nucleotides align to TRBD1. CDR1 is SGHVS and CDR2 is FNYEAQ in the germline V gene. V lost 5 bases to trimming and J lost 0 bases; unmatched junction nucleotides: 8. The CDR3 is 16 amino acids.

CDR3: CASSTGTGGGTAGRGAYEQYF. CDR3 sequence (DNA): TGTGCCAGCAGTACCGGGACAGGGGGCGGTACAGCGGGAAGGGGGGCCTACGAGCAGTACTTC. The chain uses TRBV27 and TRBJ2-7, with 12 nucleotides matching TRBD1. CDR3 length: 21 amino acids. CDR1 and CDR2 from the germline V gene are MNHEY and SMNVEV (reference sequence). V gave up 5 bases and J gave up 2 bases; unmatched junction bases: 22.

This rearrangement joins TRBV30 to TRBJ1-6; D might be TRBD1 (5 bases). Trimming left V 2 bases short and J 7 bases short, with 18 bases between. CDR3 length: 16 residues. Germline CDR1 reads GTSNPN; CDR2 reads SVGIG (reference sequence). The CDR3 nucleotides are TGTGCCTGGAGTCCACTGGACACAAGGAGCAATTCACCCCTCCACTTT. Translating it yields CAWSPLDTRSNSPLHF.

This clone has just one count. The V gene is TRBV7-6, the J gene TRBJ2-7, with TRBD1 identical over 8 bases. Germline V CDR1 and CDR2: SGHVS, FNYEAQ. Losses at the gene ends were 5 bases for V and 3 bases for J; bases not matched to a gene: 6. The CDR3 has 14 residues. The CDR3 region is CASSDAGQGYEQYF. CDR3 DNA: TGTGCCAGCAGCGACGCCGGACAGGGCTACGAGCAGTACTTC.

This sequence joins TRBV5-8 and TRBJ1-2; 11 positions match TRBD1. This CDR3 has 16 amino acids. CDR1 and CDR2 from the germline V gene are SGHTS and YDEGEE. V trimming: 1 base; J trimming: 7 bases; junction bases outside the gene matches: 9. CDR3 DNA: TGTGCCAGCAGCTTGCGTCGGACAGGGGGCGGTTCTGGCTACACCTTC. Protein product: CASSLRRTGGGSGYTF.

The chain links TRBV9 to TRBJ1-3, with D perhaps TRBD1 (6 bases). V lost 1 base to trimming and J lost 2 bases, with 16 bases between them. The CDR3 covers 17 residues. Germline V CDR1 and CDR2: SGDLS, YYNGEE. The CDR3 here is CASSVRDTSVTGNTIYF. CDR3 coding DNA: TGTGCCAGCAGCGTACGGGACACGAGTGTCACTGGAAACACCATATATTTT.

The chain uses TRBV7-6 and TRBJ2-1; 7 positions match TRBD2. The V gene's germline CDR1 is SGHVS and CDR2 FNYEAQ. This CDR3 contains 16 residues. V dropped 5 bases and J dropped 0; count of bases not matched to a gene: 7. The CDR3 coding sequence is TGTGCCAGCAGCAAACCGGGGGGAAGCTCCTACAATGAGCAGTTCTTC. It codes for CASSKPGGSSYNEQFF.

The chain recombines TRBV28 with TRBJ2-1, with 7 bases fitting TRBD1. Germline CDR1 reads MDHEN; CDR2 reads SYDVKM. The junction had 8 bases not matched to a gene; V was cut back by 5 bases and J by 7 bases. This CDR3 has 14 amino acids. The CDR3 reads CASSPGTGVNEQFF. The CDR3 nucleotides read TGTGCCAGCAGTCCCGGTACAGGGGTGAATGAGCAGTTCTTC.

The chain joins TRBV6-1 to TRBJ2-7; TRBD2 matches at 10 bases. This CDR3 comprises 15 residues. CDR1 is MNHNS and CDR2 is SASEGT in the germline V gene. Germline trimming cut 6 bases from V and 3 bases from J; bases unmatched to any gene: 8. The CDR3: CASRTGTSAVYEQYF. CDR3 nucleotide sequence: TGTGCCAGCAGGACCGGGACTAGCGCTGTCTACGAGCAGTACTTC.

V usage is TRBV19 and J usage is TRBJ1-5; 7 bases are shared with TRBD1. V was clipped by 6 bases and J by 0 bases; unmatched bases: 5. CDR1 LNHDA and CDR2 SQIVND come from the germline V gene (reference sequence). This CDR3 has 15 amino acids. CDR3 DNA sequence: TGTGCCAGTAGGGCGGGACAGAATAGCAATCAGCCCCAGCATTTT. This gives the protein CASRAGQNSNQPQHF. Full variable domain (remainder filled in from reference TRBV19 and TRBJ1-5): DGGITQSPKYLFRKEGQNVTLSCEQNLNHDAMYWYRQDPGQGLRLIYYSQIVNDFQKGDIAEGYSVSREKKESFPLTVTSAQKNPTAFYLCASRAGQNSNQPQHFGDGTRLSIL.

J is TRBJ1-1 and V is TRBV6-1; D not certain. V dropped 3 bases and J dropped 2 bases, with 16 bases sitting between them. Germline V gene sequence: CDR1 MNHNS, CDR2 SASEGT. CDR3 length: 16 residues. CDR3 region: CASSDRHRASNTEAFF. The CDR3 DNA sequence: TGTGCCAGCAGTGATAGGCACAGAGCATCCAACACTGAAGCTTTCTTT.

The rearrangement uses TRBV19 and TRBJ2-2, with D possibly being TRBD2 (6 bases). V was trimmed by 5 bases and J by 1 base, leaving 17 bases between them. This CDR3 spans 17 amino acids. Germline V gene lookup returns CDR1 LNHDA and CDR2 SQIVND (reference sequence). The CDR3 nucleotides are TGTGCCAGTAGTGTCCTTAGGCGGGGCCAGAACACCGGGGAGCTGTTTTTT. It yields the protein CASSVLRRGQNTGELFF. The full variable domain, with the rest looked up from reference TRBV19 and TRBJ2-2, is DGGITQSPKYLFRKEGQNVTLSCEQNLNHDAMYWYRQDPGQGLRLIYYSQIVNDFQKGDIAEGYSVSREKKESFPLTVTSAQKNPTAFYLCASSVLRRGQNTGELFFGEGSRLTVL.